These 20 T cell receptor beta chains came from one sample sequenced in a study of CD8 T cells in ankylosing spondylitis. Via MiXCR, TCRdb re-called the 5' RACE reads, giving one row per CDR3 protein. The repertoire holds about 340,000 distinct CDR3 sequences, with roughly 14% as singletons. The sample was blood, either unsorted or a sorted T cell fraction (not recorded which). These receptors came from a male donor with ankylosing spondylitis or in good health (not recorded which).

This clonotype has a count of ten or more. The genes are TRBV18 and TRBJ1-2; D remains unclear. Germline V gene sequence: CDR1 KGHSH, CDR2 LQKENI. This CDR3 contains 14 residues. V was shortened by 6 bases and J by 4 bases, with 15 bases between the two germline ends. The DNA for the CDR3 is TGTGCCAGCTCCCTCGGTGCGTCGACCTATGGCTACACCTTC. It is translated as CASSLGASTYGYTF.

V gene TRBV7-2 combines with J gene TRBJ2-1, with unresolved D. This CDR3 has 13 residues. Germline V gene sequence: CDR1 SGHTA, CDR2 FQGNSA. V lost 1 base, J lost 10 bases, and 11 bases lay in between. The CDR3 DNA is TGTGCCAGCAGCTTAGAACCCAGACGGGAGCAGTTCTTC. Amino acids: CASSLEPRREQFF.

There are a few counts of this clonotype. V usage is TRBV5-1 and J usage is TRBJ1-2; 11 nucleotides agree with TRBD1. CDR3 length: 14 residues. Looked up from germline, CDR1 is SGHRS and CDR2 is YFSETQ. Germline trimming cut 5 bases from V and 8 bases from J; bases unmatched to any gene: 8. The CDR3 loop reads CASSIGQGAEGYTF. Here the CDR3 DNA reads TGCGCCAGCAGTATCGGACAGGGGGCGGAGGGCTACACCTTC.

This rearrangement joins TRBV5-1 to TRBJ2-1; 15 positions match TRBD2. In germline, CDR1 is SGHRS, CDR2 YFSETQ. V trimming: 0 bases; J trimming: 6 bases; junction bases outside the gene matches: 7. The CDR3 runs to 18 residues. The CDR3 here is CASSLVGLAGGEFNEQFF. The CDR3 DNA reads as TGCGCCAGCAGCTTGGTGGGACTAGCGGGGGGCGAGTTCAATGAGCAGTTCTTC.

V and J are TRBV7-8 and TRBJ2-7; TRBD2 matches at 7 bases. J was trimmed by 6 bases and V by 1 base; bases with no gene match: 9. The CDR3 runs 15 residues. Germline CDR1 reads SGHVS; CDR2 reads FQNEAQ. The CDR3 sequence is CASSLGGGEGSEQYF. The CDR3 bases are TGTGCCAGCAGCTTAGGGGGAGGGGAAGGGAGCGAGCAGTACTTC.

This sequence joins TRBV15 and TRBJ2-1, with 9 bases identical to TRBD1. The V and J ends lost 5 bases and 4 bases, in that order; junction bases with no gene match: 6. Germline CDR1 is LNHNV and CDR2 is YYDKDF (reference sequence). The CDR3 totals 15 residues. This CDR3 reads CATSGTGTGYNEQFF. The CDR3 DNA sequence: TGTGCCACCAGCGGGACCGGGACAGGGTACAATGAGCAGTTCTTC. The whole variable domain, filled in from reference TRBV15 and TRBJ2-1, reads DAMVIQNPRYQVTQFGKPVTLSCSQTLNHNVMYWYQQKSSQAPKLLFHYYDKDFNNEADTPDNFQSRRPNTSFCFLDIRSPGLGDTAMYLCATSGTGTGYNEQFFGPGTRLTVL.

The chain recombines TRBV4-2 with TRBJ2-7, with D perhaps assigned TRBD1 or TRBD2 (6 bases each). Germline V gives CDR1 LGHNA, CDR2 YNFKEQ. The CDR3 is 17 amino acids. With 0 bases removed from V and 9 bases from J, the gap between germline ends came to 24 bases. Written as DNA, the CDR3 is TGTGCCAGCAGCCAAGATTCCACAGCCCTAGGGGGGTCAGGGCAGTACTTC. Its protein is CASSQDSTALGGSGQYF.

The chain carries TRBV9 and TRBJ2-2; D is uncertain. CDR1 and CDR2 from the germline V gene are SGDLS and YYNGEE. The V end lost 2 bases, the J end lost 3 bases, and 11 bases lay between the germline ends. The CDR3 covers 15 residues. This CDR3 reads CASSVRGMDTGELFF. In DNA, the CDR3 is TGTGCCAGCAGCGTTCGAGGAATGGACACCGGGGAGCTGTTTTTT.

This clonotype occurred a few times. V usage is TRBV20-1 and J usage is TRBJ2-1, with D unclear. This CDR3 has 15 residues. The V gene's germline CDR1 is DFQATT and CDR2 SNEGSKA (reference sequence). Trimming removed 6 bases at V and 5 bases at J, with 20 bases between. CDR3 loop: CSALVGPLQDNEQFF. CDR3 coding DNA: TGCAGTGCCCTCGTGGGCCCCCTCCAAGACAATGAGCAGTTCTTC.

This clonotype was recorded a few times. CDR3: CASRTGTGGGNSPLHF. CDR3 sequence (DNA): TGCGCCAGCAGGACCGGGACAGGGGGCGGAAATTCACCCCTCCACTTT. This chain links TRBV5-1 with TRBJ1-6; TRBD1 agrees at 12 bases. From germline, CDR1 is SGHRS and CDR2 YFSETQ. The CDR3 sequence is 16 residues long. Trimming removed 5 bases from V and 7 bases from J; junction bases left unmatched: 7.

This clonotype was recorded a few times. The chain joins TRBV6-1 to TRBJ2-6, with a tentative D call TRBD1 (6 bases). This CDR3 contains 14 residues. V lost 7 bases to trimming and J lost 0 bases, with 7 bases between them. Germline CDR1 is MNHNS and CDR2 is SASEGT. The CDR3 DNA reads TGTGCCAGCACAGGGGCCTCTGGGGCCAACGTCCTGACTTTC. Its protein is CASTGASGANVLTF.

This clonotype came up many times. The chain combines TRBV9 with TRBJ1-1; weak D call: TRBD1 (5 bases). The germline gives CDR1 SGDLS, CDR2 YYNGEE. The CDR3 has 15 residues. With 2 bases removed from V and 5 bases from J, the gap between germline ends came to 16 bases. Here the CDR3 DNA reads TGTGCCAGCAGCGTGGAGGACCCGGGGGATACTGAAGCTTTCTTT. Translating it yields CASSVEDPGDTEAFF.

V is TRBV6-2 or TRBV6-3 and J is TRBJ2-5; TRBD1 agrees at 7 bases. Germline-derived CDR1 and CDR2 are MNHEY and SVGEGT. This CDR3 comprises 18 residues. V lost 2 bases, J lost 5 bases, and 17 bases stayed unmatched. CDR3 protein: CASSYPLGTVTARETQYF. CDR3 sequence (DNA): TGTGCCAGCAGTTACCCCCTAGGGACAGTGACTGCGAGGGAGACCCAGTACTTC.

The chain has TRBV12-3 or TRBV12-4 and TRBJ2-1, with a tentative D call TRBD2 (6 bases). With 2 bases removed from V and 4 bases from J, the gap between germline ends came to 21 bases. This CDR3 spans 18 amino acids. Here the CDR3 DNA reads TGTGCCAGCAGTTTAAATATGGGGGGACTCCCATCTTACAATGAGCAGTTCTTC. It translates to CASSLNMGGLPSYNEQFF.

The CDR3 protein is CASSYGLACGSSTDTQYF. In DNA, the CDR3 is TGCGCCAGCAGCTATGGACTAGCGTGTGGATCTAGCACAGATACGCAGTATTTT. The chain carries TRBV5-1 and TRBJ2-3, with 9 nucleotides matching TRBD2. There are 18 residues in the CDR3. V was clipped by 3 bases and J by 0 bases; unmatched bases: 11. The germline gives CDR1 SGHRS, CDR2 YFSETQ.

The J gene is TRBJ2-1, the V gene TRBV5-1; TRBD2 matches at 10 bases. The J segment lost 5 bases and the V segment lost 0 bases, leaving 5 bases of the junction unmatched. The CDR3 has 16 amino acids. From germline, CDR1 is SGHRS and CDR2 YFSETQ. In DNA, the CDR3 is TGCGCCAGCAGCTTGGGACTAGCGGGCGGAAACAATGAGCAGTTCTTC. Translating gives CASSLGLAGGNNEQFF.

The V gene is TRBV4-1, the J gene TRBJ2-3; 8 bases fit TRBD2. Germline V lookup: CDR1 MGHRA, CDR2 YSYEKL. The CDR3 is made up of 17 amino acids. V shed 8 bases, J shed 1 base, and the junction held 14 bases outside the gene matches. CDR3 sequence (DNA): TGCGCCAGCGCCCGGGGGGGGCTAGTGTTAGGCACAGATACGCAGTATTTT. It is translated as CASARGGLVLGTDTQYF.

The J gene is TRBJ1-1, the V gene TRBV18; D possibly corresponds to TRBD1 (6 bases). Trimming took 3 bases from V and 4 from J, leaving 9 bases between them. There are 13 residues in the CDR3. From germline, CDR1 is KGHSH and CDR2 LQKENI. DNA for the CDR3: TGTGCCAGCTCACCCGACAGGAGCACTGAAGCTTTCTTT. It codes for CASSPDRSTEAFF.

This chain connects TRBV7-3 to TRBJ2-5, with 11 bases identical to TRBD2. This CDR3 spans 23 amino acids. Trimming removed 0 bases from V and 5 bases from J; junction bases left unmatched: 26. Germline CDR1 and CDR2: SGHTA and FQGTGA. CDR3 sequence: CASSLTVGGHRDTSGRTWETQYF. Written as DNA, the CDR3 is TGTGCCAGCAGCTTAACCGTGGGGGGGCACCGTGACACTAGCGGGAGAACCTGGGAGACCCAGTACTTC.

On this clonotype: Here the CDR3 omits its conserved ending phenylalanine or tryptophan, so a read error is the likely source. The genes are TRBV15 and TRBJ2-2; 9 nucleotides align to TRBD2. Per germline, CDR1 LNHNV and CDR2 YYDKDF (reference sequence). The trim removed 0 bases at V and 5 bases at J, leaving 7 bases unmatched. The CDR3 sequence is 17 residues long. CDR3 DNA: TGTGCCACCAGCAGAGATCCTACTAGCGGGCGGACCGGGGAGCTGTTTTCT. Its translation is CATSRDPTSGRTGELFS.